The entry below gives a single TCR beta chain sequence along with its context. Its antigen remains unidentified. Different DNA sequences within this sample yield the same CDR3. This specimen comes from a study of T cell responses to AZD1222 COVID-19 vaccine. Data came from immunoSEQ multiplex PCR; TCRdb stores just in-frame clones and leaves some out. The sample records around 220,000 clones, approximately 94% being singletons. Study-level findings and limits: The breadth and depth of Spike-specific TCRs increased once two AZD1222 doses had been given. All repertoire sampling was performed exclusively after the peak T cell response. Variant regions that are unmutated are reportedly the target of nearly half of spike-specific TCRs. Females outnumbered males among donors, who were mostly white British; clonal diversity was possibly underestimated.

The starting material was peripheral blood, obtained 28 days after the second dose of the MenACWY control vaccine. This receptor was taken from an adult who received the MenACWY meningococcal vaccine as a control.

The CDR3 loop is CASSTRTSGSYEQYF. CDR3 sequence (DNA): TGTGCCAGTAGTACCCGGACTAGCGGGAGCTACGAGCAGTACTTC. V and J are TRBV19 and TRBJ2-7, with 13 positions matching TRBD2. The CDR3 contains 15 residues. The junction had 3 bases not matched to a gene; V was cut back by 4 bases and J by 3 bases. CDR1 is LNHDA and CDR2 is SQIVND in the germline V gene (reference sequence).